The rows below give T cell receptor beta chains drawn from one sample of a study of regulatory T cells. Libraries were prepared by immunoSEQ multiplex PCR; TCRdb keeps only in-frame clonotypes and omits some of them. The sample shows roughly 23,000 clones, about 88% of them seen only once. Sequencing was done on a sample of conventional CD4+ T cells sorted from blood. The receptor source for this set is a child younger than 18 with CD3G deficiency. CDR3s include the opening cysteine and the closing phenylalanine or tryptophan.

len: 15
v_gene: TRBV4-1
j_gene: TRBJ1-1
CDR3aa: CASSQGQGAFTEAFF

len: 13
v_gene: TRBV30
j_gene: TRBJ2-5
CDR3aa: CAWSIRPGETQYF

len: 19
v_gene: TRBV10-3
j_gene: TRBJ2-7
CDR3aa: CAISESGGGSGRAPYEQYF

len: 14
v_gene: TRBV7-9
j_gene: TRBJ2-5
CDR3aa: CASSVQGAGETQYF

len: 16
v_gene: TRBV7-9
j_gene: TRBJ2-1
CDR3aa: CASSLGTGFTGNEQFF

len: 14
v_gene: TRBV6-1
j_gene: TRBJ2-7
CDR3aa: CASSSGGSGYEQYF

len: 17
v_gene: TRBV7-9
j_gene: TRBJ2-2
CDR3aa: CASSLSSSRDWPGELFF

len: 13
v_gene: TRBV18
j_gene: TRBJ2-1
CDR3aa: CASSPAPYNEQFF

len: 15
v_gene: TRBV10-3
j_gene: TRBJ1-2
CDR3aa: CAISTDRGTNYGYTF

len: 14
v_gene: TRBV5-1
j_gene: TRBJ2-3
CDR3aa: CASCTGGSADTQYF

len: 16
v_gene: TRBV5-1
j_gene: TRBJ2-3
CDR3aa: CASSLSSSGSTDTQYF

len: 16
v_gene: TRBV6-1
j_gene: TRBJ2-7
CDR3aa: CASREPGSKKGYEQYF

len: 12
v_gene: TRBV6-1
j_gene: TRBJ1-1
CDR3aa: CASSVGYHEAFF

len: 16
v_gene: TRBV7-9
j_gene: TRBJ2-2
CDR3aa: CASSPRTGTNTGELFF

len: 11
v_gene: TRBV20-1
j_gene: TRBJ2-7
CDR3aa: CSARLGGAQYF

len: 15
v_gene: TRBV18
j_gene: TRBJ2-7
CDR3aa: CASSPGQSPNYEQYF

len: 15
v_gene: TRBV28
j_gene: TRBJ2-4
CDR3aa: CASSRGGVAKNIQYF

len: 19
v_gene: TRBV27
j_gene: TRBJ1-5
CDR3aa: CASSLSLAAGGRSNQPQHF

len: 13
v_gene: TRBV6-1
j_gene: TRBJ2-7
CDR3aa: CASSRRQDYEQYF

len: 15
v_gene: TRBV5-1
j_gene: TRBJ2-3
CDR3aa: CASSPFGDPGDTQYF

len: 14
v_gene: TRBV11-2
j_gene: TRBJ2-5
CDR3aa: CASSLEVGRETQYF

len: 11
v_gene: TRBV30
j_gene: TRBJ2-3
CDR3aa: CAWSDTVQKYF

len: 11
v_gene: TRBV30
j_gene: TRBJ2-3
CDR3aa: CAWSPGGTVYF

len: 13
v_gene: TRBV10-2
j_gene: TRBJ2-1
CDR3aa: CASKSGGRNEQFF

len: 17
v_gene: TRBV7-3
j_gene: TRBJ2-5
CDR3aa: CASYAGNGSWRKQTQYF

len: 12
v_gene: TRBV11-2
j_gene: TRBJ2-3
CDR3aa: CASSETLLTQYF